Shown below are 27 T cell receptor beta chains from a single sample sequenced in a study of shared clonotypes between healthy human individuals. Sequenced by immunoSEQ multiplex PCR; TCRdb stores in-frame clones only, minus some. The data contain about 2.4 million clones, around nine tenths of them singletons. The sequencing sample was made of naive CD4+ T cells sorted from blood. Subset indicated: CD45RA+ positively selected. These receptor sequences come from a young man in good health.

The chain carries TRBV5-1 and TRBJ1-5; the D gene is possibly TRBD1 (5 bases). The CDR3 extends over 14 amino acids. V was trimmed by 4 bases and J by 6 bases, leaving 14 bases between them. In germline, CDR1 is SGHRS, CDR2 YFSETQ. The DNA of the CDR3 is TGCGCCAGCAGCCGGGCAGGGCAAGGTCAGCCCCAGCATTTT. It encodes CASSRAGQGQPQHF.

V gene TRBV10-1 combines with J gene TRBJ1-2, with 9 positions matching TRBD1. This CDR3 contains 12 residues. V trimming: 7 bases; J trimming: 7 bases; junction bases outside the gene matches: 4. Germline V gene lookup returns CDR1 WNHNN and CDR2 SYGVQD (reference sequence). The CDR3 DNA sequence: TGCGCCAGCAATGGGACAGGGTGTGGCTACACCTTC. Protein product: CASNGTGCGYTF.

This chain links TRBV18 with TRBJ2-5, with 14 bases that match TRBD2. The V gene end was trimmed by 1 base and the J gene end by 0 bases; junction bases not matched to a gene: 1. The CDR3 sequence is 17 residues long. Looked up from germline, CDR1 is KGHSH and CDR2 is LQKENI. The CDR3 here is CASSPQGLAGDQETQYF. CDR3 in DNA: TGTGCCAGCTCACCACAGGGACTAGCGGGGGACCAAGAGACCCAGTACTTC.

The chain recombines TRBV30 with TRBJ1-4, with D possibly TRBD1 on 6 matching bases. The CDR3 contains 14 residues. Germline-derived CDR1 and CDR2 are GTSNPN and SVGIG (reference sequence). V lost 2 bases and J lost 3, with 10 bases in between. The CDR3 nucleotides are TGTGCCTGGAGTAACAGGGCCCCTAATGAAAAACTGTTTTTT. Its translation: CAWSNRAPNEKLFF.

V and J are TRBV21-1 and TRBJ2-7. TRBV21-1 is shown as a pseudogene. This CDR3 has 20 residues. The CDR3 coding sequence is TGTGCCAGCAGCAAAGACCGGGACCGAAGGGTCCGGAAAAGCTCCTACGAGCAGTACTTC. As protein: CASSKDRDRRVRKSSYEQYF.

For the CDR3, the DNA is TGTGCCAGTAGTGCCGGACTAGCGGGCAATGAGCAGTTCTTC. This translates into CASSAGLAGNEQFF. The chain carries TRBV19 and TRBJ2-1; 11 nucleotides align to TRBD2. V shed 5 bases and J 6 bases; nucleotides not matched to a gene: 3. The CDR3 contains 14 residues. The germline V gene encodes CDR1 LNHDA and CDR2 SQIVND (reference sequence).

This clone showed up just once. CDR3: CASSLKSRGGEKLFF. The CDR3 nucleotides are TGTGCCAGCAGCTTGAAGTCCAGGGGTGGTGAAAAACTGTTTTTT. The chain employs TRBV5-6 and TRBJ1-4; perhaps TRBD1 as D (6 bases). CDR1 SGHDT and CDR2 YYEEEE come from the germline V gene. This CDR3 contains 15 residues. Between the trimmed V and J ends, which lost 1 base and 7 bases, there was a span of 14 bases.

The gene calls are TRBV7-2 and TRBJ2-3, with 10 bases matching TRBD2. CDR3 length: 15 amino acids. Germline loops: CDR1 SGHTA, CDR2 FQGNSA. V trimming: 6 bases; J trimming: 2 bases; junction bases outside the gene matches: 5. The chain's CDR3 is CASSRGTSATDTQYF. The DNA of the CDR3 is TGTGCCAGCAGTCGCGGGACTAGCGCCACAGATACGCAGTATTTT.

The chain combines TRBV5-1 with TRBJ1-5; TRBD1 agrees at 8 bases. The V gene end was trimmed by 4 bases and the J gene end by 9 bases; junction bases not matched to a gene: 18. Germline CDR1 is SGHRS and CDR2 is YFSETQ. This CDR3 contains 17 residues. CDR3 nucleotides: TGCGCCAGCAGCCCGGACCCCCAGACAGGGGTTCGAGGGCCCCAGCATTTT. It yields the protein CASSPDPQTGVRGPQHF.

The chain combines TRBV4-2 with TRBJ1-2; TRBD1 matches 10 bases. Trimming removed 1 base from V and 7 bases from J; junction bases left unmatched: 3. Germline values: CDR1 LGHNA, CDR2 YNFKEQ. The CDR3 extends over 14 amino acids. CDR3 in amino acids: CASSQGQGARGYTF. In nucleotides, the CDR3 is TGTGCCAGCAGCCAAGGACAGGGGGCCCGTGGCTACACCTTC.

The chain links TRBV5-4 to TRBJ1-3, with D maybe TRBD1 (5 bases). Germline V gene sequence: CDR1 SGHNT, CDR2 YYREEE (reference sequence). Trimming shortened V by 2 bases and J by 6 bases, and 15 bases separated the two germline ends. The CDR3 sequence is 15 residues long. The CDR3 here is CASSLNGQGPNTIYF. The CDR3 coding sequence is TGTGCCAGCAGCTTAAATGGGCAGGGTCCAAACACCATATATTTT.

This sequence joins TRBV10-3 and TRBJ2-2; D may match TRBD1 or TRBD2 (5 bases each). The V gene's germline CDR1 is ENHRY and CDR2 SYGVKD. The V and J ends lost 4 bases and 5 bases respectively, with 14 bases between them. The CDR3 totals 15 residues. CDR3: CAISGWVEGTGELFF. The CDR3 DNA reads TGTGCCATCAGTGGATGGGTAGAGGGGACCGGGGAGCTGTTTTTT.

This chain joins TRBV5-1 and TRBJ2-5; tentative D call: TRBD2 (7 bases). CDR3 size: 16 residues. Trimming took off 4 bases at V and 2 bases at J, with 18 bases between the two ends. Per the germline V gene, CDR1 is SGHRS and CDR2 is YFSETQ. The CDR3 DNA reads TGCGCCAGCAGCAGTGGACGGCGGGGGCCACAAGAGACCCAGTACTTC. This encodes CASSSGRRGPQETQYF.

CDR3 in amino acids: CASSPPASFYGYTF. The CDR3 nucleotides are TGTGCCAGCTCACCACCCGCGTCGTTCTATGGCTACACCTTC. The V and J genes are TRBV18 and TRBJ1-2; the D is unclear. V lost 0 bases to trimming and J lost 4 bases, with 9 bases between them. This CDR3 is 14 amino acids long. Germline V gives CDR1 KGHSH, CDR2 LQKENI.

The gene calls are TRBV27 and TRBJ1-6, with D perhaps TRBD1 (5 bases). The germline V gene has CDR1 MNHEY and CDR2 SMNVEV (reference sequence). V lost 6 bases and J lost 5, with 11 bases in between. This CDR3 contains 14 residues. This CDR3 is CASRPGDHNSPLHF. DNA for the CDR3: TGTGCCAGCAGACCGGGGGATCATAATTCACCCCTCCACTTT.

J is TRBJ1-5 and V is TRBV18, with D tentatively TRBD1 (5 bases). The CDR3 loop spans 16 amino acids. Germline CDR1 KGHSH, CDR2 LQKENI. The germline V and J ends were trimmed by 2 bases and 5 bases, with 16 bases remaining between them. The CDR3 DNA reads TGTGCCAGCTCACCAGCCGGGACTACGCCCGATCAGCCCCAGCATTTT. Protein product: CASSPAGTTPDQPQHF.

J is TRBJ2-7 and V is TRBV27; D is unclear. The germline V and J ends were trimmed by 5 bases and 1 base, with 21 bases remaining between them. This CDR3 is 17 amino acids long. In germline, CDR1 is MNHEY, CDR2 SMNVEV (reference sequence). The CDR3 DNA reads as TGTGCCAGCAGTCCGACCCGATGGGGAAAGGATTCCTACGAGCAGTACTTC. Amino acid sequence: CASSPTRWGKDSYEQYF.

The chain combines TRBV19 with TRBJ1-2, with TRBD1 identical over 10 bases. Germline V gene sequence: CDR1 LNHDA, CDR2 SQIVND (reference sequence). V shed 5 bases, J shed 4 bases, and the junction held 1 base outside the gene matches. The CDR3 totals 13 residues. As DNA, the CDR3 is TGTGCCAGTAGTCGGGACAGGGGCTATGGCTACACCTTC. This translates into CASSRDRGYGYTF. The whole variable domain, remainder taken from reference TRBV19 and TRBJ1-2, is DGGITQSPKYLFRKEGQNVTLSCEQNLNHDAMYWYRQDPGQGLRLIYYSQIVNDFQKGDIAEGYSVSREKKESFPLTVTSAQKNPTAFYLCASSRDRGYGYTFGSGTRLTVV.

Details on this clone: The conserved phenylalanine or tryptophan normally closing the CDR3 is absent here, so this likely arose from a read error. It is unclear where the CDR3 begins or ends on the DNA, so no DNA is shown, and the CDR3 is as TCRdb lists it. The V and J genes are TRBV6-6 and TRBJ2-3; the listed D gene, TRBD1, was not tested against the DNA. Germline V lookup: CDR1 MNHNY, CDR2 SVGAGI (reference sequence). The CDR3 extends over 13 residues, inclusive of both ends. The CDR3 loop reads CASSYSPRSHGSL.

The chain joins TRBV29-1 to TRBJ2-5; TRBD1 aligns across 8 bases. The J call could be wrong; TRBJ2-7 is a better fit for the DNA end. This CDR3 has 12 amino acids. Looked up from germline, CDR1 is SQVTM and CDR2 is ANQGSEA. The CDR3 region is CSGGQGGNEQYF. CDR3 coding DNA: TGCAGCGGCGGACAGGGTGGTAACGAGCAGTACTTC.

About this clone itself: Other DNA sequences from this sample encode an identical CDR3 as well. CDR3 sequence reads: CASSFISNQPQHF. CDR3 bases: TGTGCCAGCAGCTTTATAAGCAATCAGCCCCAGCATTTT. This rearrangement joins TRBV7-2 to TRBJ1-5, with D hard to call. The CDR3 contains 13 residues. The germline V gene encodes CDR1 SGHTA and CDR2 FQGNSA. The ends were cut back, 3 bases at V and 1 base at J, with 4 bases in the middle.

The rearrangement links TRBV4-3 to TRBJ2-7; possible D gene TRBD2, 5 bases. This CDR3 is built from 15 residues. CDR1 LGHNA and CDR2 YSLEER come from the germline V gene. V was trimmed by 0 bases and J by 2 bases, leaving 11 bases between them. The CDR3 DNA is TGCGCCAGCAGCCAAGATAGAGACTACCCCTACGAGCAGTACTTC. Amino acids: CASSQDRDYPYEQYF.

The CDR3 DNA sequence: TGTGCCAGCAGTGAAAAACTGACAGCTGGGGCCAACGTCCTGACTTTC. Translation: CASSEKLTAGANVLTF. The rearrangement joins TRBV2 to TRBJ2-6, with D perhaps matching TRBD1 (5 bases). Trimming took 2 bases from V and 2 from J, leaving 10 bases between them. Germline CDR1 SNHLY, CDR2 FYNNEI. The CDR3 is made up of 16 amino acids.

The rearrangement uses TRBV27 and TRBJ1-2; possible D gene TRBD1, 5 bases. Germline V gene sequence: CDR1 MNHEY, CDR2 SMNVEV (reference sequence). Trimming removed 3 bases at V and 8 bases at J, with 16 bases between. The CDR3 runs 14 residues. The CDR3 loop is CASSLEQGSLGYTF. CDR3 coding DNA: TGTGCCAGCAGTTTGGAGCAGGGTAGTTTGGGCTACACCTTC.

The gene calls are TRBV19 and TRBJ1-5, with 9 bases lining up with TRBD1. V shed 6 bases, J shed 6 bases, and the junction held 9 bases outside the gene matches. The CDR3 contains 15 residues. The germline V gene encodes CDR1 LNHDA and CDR2 SQIVND (reference sequence). The CDR3 reads CASSGTGSFGQPQHF. The CDR3 nucleotides read TGTGCCAGTAGCGGGACAGGGAGTTTTGGTCAGCCCCAGCATTTT.

This chain connects TRBV27 to TRBJ1-5; D unclear. V lost 5 bases and J 0 bases, leaving 8 bases between the germline ends. The CDR3 runs to 14 residues. Per the germline V gene, CDR1 is MNHEY and CDR2 is SMNVEV (reference sequence). The CDR3 region is CASSPDRSNQPQHF. The CDR3 nucleotides read TGTGCCAGCAGTCCGGACCGTAGCAATCAGCCCCAGCATTTT.

The chain joins TRBV4-1 to TRBJ2-5; 9 positions agree with TRBD1. Germline CDR1 is MGHRA and CDR2 is YSYEKL. The junction had 6 bases not matched to a gene; V was cut back by 3 bases and J by 1 base. This CDR3 spans 16 amino acids. The CDR3 nucleotides read TGCGCCAGCAGCCACACGACAGGGGGAGGCCAAGAGACCCAGTACTTC. It yields the protein CASSHTTGGGQETQYF.